The source of this TCR beta chain is a study of lymphopenia after photon versus proton radiotherapy (dated by TCRdb to the late 2010s). For context, the study as a whole: The immunological effects of photon versus proton radiation therapy were compared in patients with gastrointestinal tumors who developed high-grade lymphopenia. A cohort of around 21 patients with gastrointestinal tumors who received either photon or proton therapy and subsequently developed lymphopenia was included. The study aimed to characterize how the two radiation modalities differ in their impact on the immune system.

Overall study outcomes, separate from this receptor: After the lymphocyte count nadir, repertoires from photon-treated patients showed oligoclonal expansion, particularly of CD8+ Temra cells, and this expansion drove the decline in diversity. Across the cohort, among patients who died, a greater drop in TCR diversity after the nadir was inversely correlated with overall survival time. During treatment, patients who received photon therapy lost naive T cells and TCR diversity and gained effector/memory populations, whereas patients who received proton therapy remained relatively stable. The survival association was assessed only in patients who died, and the authors presented better survival with proton therapy as a possibility rather than a demonstrated result.

The protocol used for the library was the immunoSEQ multiplex PCR assay. T cell repertoires were profiled by deep sequencing of rearranged TCR beta loci, alongside multiparametric flow cytometry. TCRdb's version of the immuneACCESS table is confined to in-frame rearrangements and falls short of the full clone set. An unresolved V gene accounts for under half of the shortfall where checked; the remainder is of unknown origin. This sample gives fewer than 35,000 clones in total; 90% of them show up just once. Approximately 6.8% of the sample rests with the top ten. Via the germline V gene (reference sequence), CDR1 is MNHEY and CDR2 SMNVEV. The CDR3, from cysteine to phenylalanine, totals 13 residues. The retained sequence is limited to the CDR3, 39 bases, with the frame set at the first base. V sheds 5 bases and J sheds 7 bases, leaving 15 bases between their ends. On this clone itself: The clone's antigen remains unknown. No quality values exist for individual bases; no much larger clone is one base distant.

Specimen: peripheral blood, collected from a patient treated with photon-based radiotherapy. The rearrangement combines TRBV27 with TRBJ2-7; D gene: possibly TRBD1, on 5 matching bases. The TCR was taken from a woman aged 45-65 years with pancreatic cancer. The CDR3 region has the sequence CASSVGGAREQYF. The DNA reads as follows: TGTGCCAGCAGTGTGGGTGGGGCGCGGGAGCAGTACTTC.